This T cell receptor beta chain was identified during a study of shared clonotypes between healthy human individuals. Study-wide results and caveats: Clonotypes which were not shared had lower generation probabilities than clonotypes that all four donors shared. A handful of donors held roughly 5% of naive CD4 clonotypes in common.

V lost 1 base to trimming and J lost 7 bases; unmatched junction nucleotides: 9. CDR1 and CDR2 (germline): SGHRS, YFSETQ. The CDR3 is made up of 16 amino acids. The naive CD8 fraction comprised CD45RO-negative cells positively selected for CCR7 and excluded terminally differentiated effector memory CD45RA+ cells. Healthy adults negative for HIV, lacking recent acute infections or vaccinations, served as donors. Sequenced by immunoSEQ multiplex PCR; TCRdb stores in-frame clones only, minus some. Found here are around 1.9 million clones, 85% to 95% of them singletons; the top ten hold 1.5% to 2%. With regard to this clone: Antigen: not known.

The chain links TRBV5-1 to TRBJ2-1, with TRBD2 identical over 9 bases. This TCR was sampled from a man aged 18 to 30 in good health. Some clones in this sample may be carry-over from other donors' samples. Sequenced material: naive CD8+ T cells from PBMCs. The chain's CDR3 is CASSLSFSGSENEQFF. For the CDR3, the DNA is TGCGCCAGCAGCTTGAGTTTTAGCGGGAGTGAGAATGAGCAGTTCTTC.